This T cell receptor beta chain was sequenced during a study of T cells in pancreatic ductal adenocarcinoma. The assay was immunoSEQ multiplex PCR, and TCRdb's table has in-frame clones only and misses some. The table shows some 2,500 clones, with around 83% occurring only once. Comment on this clone: Its antigen is currently unknown.

Study-wide results and limits: Mean clonality was approximately 0.12 in tumors and about 0.069 in blood, not significantly different.

Surgery without prior neoadjuvant therapy was the treatment of the selected pancreatic ductal adenocarcinoma patients. Germline V lookup: CDR1 SGHAT, CDR2 FQNNGV. This CDR3 contains 17 residues. Trimming left V 6 bases short and J 8 bases short, with 26 bases between. The sample comprised pancreatic tumor tissue. The TCR originated in a human donor with pancreatic ductal adenocarcinoma. J is TRBJ2-1 and V is TRBV11-2; no firm D call. CDR3: CASSHLTGSAELYEQFF. The CDR3 coding sequence is TGTGCCAGCAGTCACCTTACCGGCAGCGCCGAACTCTATGAGCAGTTCTTC.